The rows below give T cell receptor beta chains drawn from one sample of a study of T cell responses to AZD1222 COVID-19 vaccine. The assay was immunoSEQ multiplex PCR, and TCRdb's table has in-frame clones only and misses some. Among 120,000 or so clones listed, less than 90% were seen once. The specimen was peripheral blood, collected on day 0 of AZD1222 vaccination. The receptors were sampled from an adult in good health. Each CDR3 is given with its conserved first and last residue. Fields, in order: clone size, V gene, CDR3 protein. Part of the rows lack a size; the others show once, few, many or a class for expanded clones.

size: medium-sized; V: TRBV19; CDR3: CASSLTSGSLNEQFF
size: .; V: TRBV30; CDR3: CAWIAGGTGELFF
size: .; V: TRBV6-5; CDR3: CASARQPANSPLHF
size: .; V: TRBV3-1/TRBV3-2; CDR3: CASSPGQGFSGNTIYF
size: .; V: TRBV6-2/TRBV6-3; CDR3: CASSYLIADTQYF
size: .; V: TRBV2; CDR3: CASSEQGLPNYGYTF
size: .; V: TRBV29-1; CDR3: CSVSSSALYGYTF
size: .; V: TRBV7-2; CDR3: CASTPWGSRSEQFF
size: .; V: TRBV5-6; CDR3: CASSFRTLYETEAFF
size: .; V: TRBV7-9; CDR3: CASSPRTVAKNIQYF
size: .; V: TRBV9; CDR3: CASSPFPAGSNEQFF
size: .; V: TRBV6-4; CDR3: CASSQEISNQPQHF
size: .; V: TRBV7-9; CDR3: CASSRDSSLRGQYF
size: .; V: TRBV6-5; CDR3: CASSLGGNLYGYTF
size: .; V: TRBV19; CDR3: CASSTRGQGEAFF
size: .; V: TRBV5-1; CDR3: CASSLGRYDRGTEAFF
size: once; V: TRBV18; CDR3: CASSLRQDSNYGYTF
size: .; V: TRBV7-2; CDR3: CASSWDVNYGYTF
size: .; V: TRBV5-1; CDR3: CASSSLDRTTEAFF
size: .; V: TRBV5-8; CDR3: CASSFPRTRGGTEAFF
size: .; V: TRBV9; CDR3: CASSSYTGELFF
size: .; V: TRBV5-1; CDR3: CASRTVISMNTEAFF
size: .; V: TRBV19; CDR3: CASSRARGYEQYF
size: .; V: TRBV10-3; CDR3: CAISTGTGEPNYGYTF
size: once; V: TRBV30; CDR3: CAWIGQGFEAFF
size: .; V: TRBV2; CDR3: CASSHRTGGFQPQHF